The clone carrying this T cell receptor (beta chain) turned up a few times. Its antigen is unidentified. This sample was taken from a study of cytomegalovirus exposure and HLA in healthy donors. Study results and limitations: There were a few CMV-associated chains whose specificity for CMV antigens was confirmed in vitro. Beyond CMV serostatus, there was no information to go on about immune exposure. Earlier analysis yielded a pattern in which most TCR beta V segments were productive about 87% or about 30% of the time.

PCR used 60 Vbeta primers and 13 Jbeta primers. Per the study methods: As a later analysis found, there were approximately 80 million unique TCR beta chains, of which some 10 million were shared. Data came from immunoSEQ multiplex PCR; TCRdb stores just in-frame clones and leaves some out. That table supplies the V and J calls and clone size; D and trimming were determined from the DNA. In the table there are some 140,000 clones, 65% to 75% of which are singletons. The clonotype originates from a man aged 25-40 years in good health and CMV-seronegative. The sequenced material came from PBMCs.

The CDR3 loop reads CASNTDRGPNTEAFF. The CDR3 DNA sequence: TGTGCCAGCAATACGGACAGGGGGCCGAACACTGAAGCTTTCTTT. V gene TRBV7-9 combines with J gene TRBJ1-1, with 11 bases that match TRBD1. The V gene's germline CDR1 is SEHNR and CDR2 FQNEAQ (reference sequence). J lost 1 base, V lost 7 bases, and 5 bases had no gene match. This CDR3 is 15 amino acids long.